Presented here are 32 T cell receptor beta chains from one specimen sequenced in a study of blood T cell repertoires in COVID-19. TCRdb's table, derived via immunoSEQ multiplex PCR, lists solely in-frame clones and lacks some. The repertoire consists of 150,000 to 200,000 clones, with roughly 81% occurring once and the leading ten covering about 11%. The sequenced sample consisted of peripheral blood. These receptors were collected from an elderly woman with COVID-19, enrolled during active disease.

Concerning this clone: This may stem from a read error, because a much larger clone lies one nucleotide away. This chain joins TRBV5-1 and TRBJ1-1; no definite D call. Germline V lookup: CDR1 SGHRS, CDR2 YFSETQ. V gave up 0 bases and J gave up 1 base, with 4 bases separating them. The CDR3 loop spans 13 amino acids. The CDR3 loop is CASSLDRNTEAFF. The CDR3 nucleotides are TGCGCCAGCAGCTTGGACAGGAACACTGAAGCTTTCTTT.

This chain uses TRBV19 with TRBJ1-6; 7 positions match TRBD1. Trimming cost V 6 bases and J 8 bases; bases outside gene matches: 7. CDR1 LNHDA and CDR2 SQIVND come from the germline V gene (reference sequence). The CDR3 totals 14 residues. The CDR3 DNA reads TGTGCCAGTAGACGACAGGGTTCGGATTCACCCCTCCACTTT. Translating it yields CASRRQGSDSPLHF.

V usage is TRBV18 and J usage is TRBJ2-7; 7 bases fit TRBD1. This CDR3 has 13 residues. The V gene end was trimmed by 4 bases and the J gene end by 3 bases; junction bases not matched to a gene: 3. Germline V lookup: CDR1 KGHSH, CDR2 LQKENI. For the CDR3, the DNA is TGTGCCAGCTCACGACAGGGCGGCTACGAGCAGTACTTC. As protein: CASSRQGGYEQYF. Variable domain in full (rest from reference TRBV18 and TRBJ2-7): NAGVMQNPRHLVRRRGQEARLRCSPMKGHSHVYWYRQLPEEGLKFMVYLQKENIIDESGMPKERFSAEFPKEGPSILRIQQVVRGDSAAYFCASSRQGGYEQYFGPGTRLTVT.

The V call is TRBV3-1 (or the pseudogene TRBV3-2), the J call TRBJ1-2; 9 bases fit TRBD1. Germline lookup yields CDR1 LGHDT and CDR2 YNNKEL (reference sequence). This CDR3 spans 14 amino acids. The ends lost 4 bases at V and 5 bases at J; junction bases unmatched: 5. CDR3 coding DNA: TGTGCCAGCAGCCTAACAGGGGGCGCTTATGGCTACACCTTC. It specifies CASSLTGGAYGYTF.

CDR3 DNA sequence: TGTGCCAGCGGGACAGGCATCTCCTACGAGCAGTACTTC. It is translated as CASGTGISYEQYF. This rearrangement joins TRBV27 to TRBJ2-7; 8 bases are a match to TRBD1. Trimming took 8 bases from V and 0 from J; bases not matched to a gene: 3. Per the germline V gene, CDR1 is MNHEY and CDR2 is SMNVEV (reference sequence). This CDR3 has 13 amino acids.

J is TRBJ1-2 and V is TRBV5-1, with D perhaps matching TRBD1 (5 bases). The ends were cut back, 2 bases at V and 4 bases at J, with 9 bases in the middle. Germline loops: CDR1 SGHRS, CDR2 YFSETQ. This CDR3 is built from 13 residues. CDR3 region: CASSFEGLYGYTF. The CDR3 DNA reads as TGCGCCAGCAGCTTCGAGGGACTCTATGGCTACACCTTC.

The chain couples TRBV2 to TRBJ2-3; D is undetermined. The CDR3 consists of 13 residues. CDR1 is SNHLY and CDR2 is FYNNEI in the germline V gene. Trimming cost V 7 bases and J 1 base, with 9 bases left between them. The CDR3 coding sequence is TGTGCCAGCAACAGTCGCGGCACAGATACGCAGTATTTT. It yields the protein CASNSRGTDTQYF.

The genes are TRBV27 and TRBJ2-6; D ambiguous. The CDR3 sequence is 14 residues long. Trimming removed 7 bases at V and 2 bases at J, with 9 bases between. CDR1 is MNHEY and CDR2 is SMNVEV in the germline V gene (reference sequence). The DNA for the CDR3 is TGTGCCAGCACCCAGTCCCCTGGGGCCAACGTCCTGACTTTC. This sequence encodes CASTQSPGANVLTF. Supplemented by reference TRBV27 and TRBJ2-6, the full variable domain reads EAQVTQNPRYLITVTGKKLTVTCSQNMNHEYMSWYRQDPGLGLRQIYYSMNVEVTDKGDVPEGYKVSRKEKRNFPLILESPSPNQTSLYFCASTQSPGANVLTFGAGSRLTVL.

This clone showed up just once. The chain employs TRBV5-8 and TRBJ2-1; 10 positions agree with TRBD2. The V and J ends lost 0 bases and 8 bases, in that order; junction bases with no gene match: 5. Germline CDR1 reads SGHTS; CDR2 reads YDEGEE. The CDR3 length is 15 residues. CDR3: CASSLGTSGGDEQFF. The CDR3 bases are TGTGCCAGCAGCTTGGGGACTAGCGGCGGGGATGAGCAGTTCTTC.

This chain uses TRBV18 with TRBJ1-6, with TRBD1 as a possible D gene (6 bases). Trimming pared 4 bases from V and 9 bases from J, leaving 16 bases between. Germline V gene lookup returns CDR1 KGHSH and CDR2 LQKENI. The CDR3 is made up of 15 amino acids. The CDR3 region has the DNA TGTGCCAGCTCACACACTACAGGGTCGGGTTCACCCCTCCACTTT. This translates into CASSHTTGSGSPLHF.

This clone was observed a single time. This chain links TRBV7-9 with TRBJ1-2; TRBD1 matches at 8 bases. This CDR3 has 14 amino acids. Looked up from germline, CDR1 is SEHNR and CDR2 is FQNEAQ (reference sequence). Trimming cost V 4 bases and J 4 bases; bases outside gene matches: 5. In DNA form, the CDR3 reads TGTGCCAGCAGCTCCGCCGGGACAGGCTATGGCTACACCTTC. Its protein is CASSSAGTGYGYTF.

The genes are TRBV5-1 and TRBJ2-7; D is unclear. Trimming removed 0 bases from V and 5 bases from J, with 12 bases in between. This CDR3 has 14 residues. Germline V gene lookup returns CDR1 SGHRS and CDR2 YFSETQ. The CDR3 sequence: CASSLGSPRNEQYF. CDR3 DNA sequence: TGCGCCAGCAGCTTGGGGAGCCCTCGGAACGAGCAGTACTTC.

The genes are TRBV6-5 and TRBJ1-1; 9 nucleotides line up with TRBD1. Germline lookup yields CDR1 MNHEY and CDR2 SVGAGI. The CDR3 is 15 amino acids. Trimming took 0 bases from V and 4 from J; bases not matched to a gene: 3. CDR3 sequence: CASSYSWTGVTEAFF. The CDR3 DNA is TGTGCCAGCAGTTACTCATGGACAGGGGTCACTGAAGCTTTCTTT.

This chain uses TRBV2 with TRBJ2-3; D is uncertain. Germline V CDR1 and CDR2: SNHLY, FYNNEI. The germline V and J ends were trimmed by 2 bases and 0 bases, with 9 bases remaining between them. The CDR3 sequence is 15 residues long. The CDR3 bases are TGTGCCAGCAGTGAATTTGAGGTTAGCACAGATACGCAGTATTTT. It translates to CASSEFEVSTDTQYF.

The CDR3 coding sequence is TGTGCCACCAGCAGAGATATGGACGGGACCTACGAGCAGTACTTC. This sequence encodes CATSRDMDGTYEQYF. The chain couples TRBV15 to TRBJ2-7, with D perhaps matching TRBD2 (5 bases). The CDR3 sequence is 15 residues long. The V gene lost 0 bases and the J gene lost 2 bases, with 11 bases spanning the gap. From germline, CDR1 is LNHNV and CDR2 YYDKDF (reference sequence).

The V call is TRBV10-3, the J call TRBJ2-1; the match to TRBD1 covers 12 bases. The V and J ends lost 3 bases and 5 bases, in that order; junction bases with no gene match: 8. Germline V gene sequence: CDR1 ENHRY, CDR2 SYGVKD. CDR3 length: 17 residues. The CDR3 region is CAISDPGTGGWDNEQFF. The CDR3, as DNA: TGTGCCATCAGTGATCCCGGGACAGGGGGCTGGGACAATGAGCAGTTCTTC.

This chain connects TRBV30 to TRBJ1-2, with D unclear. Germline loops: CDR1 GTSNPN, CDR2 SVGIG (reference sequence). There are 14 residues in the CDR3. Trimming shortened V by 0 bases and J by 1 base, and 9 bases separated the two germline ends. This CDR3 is CAWSVPEINYGYTF. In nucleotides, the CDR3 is TGTGCCTGGAGTGTTCCCGAGATTAACTATGGCTACACCTTC.

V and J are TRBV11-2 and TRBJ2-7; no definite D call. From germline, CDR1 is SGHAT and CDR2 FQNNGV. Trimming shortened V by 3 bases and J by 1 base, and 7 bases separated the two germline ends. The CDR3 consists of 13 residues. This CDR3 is CASSFSSSYEQYF. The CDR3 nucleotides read TGTGCCAGCAGCTTTTCCTCGTCCTACGAGCAGTACTTC.

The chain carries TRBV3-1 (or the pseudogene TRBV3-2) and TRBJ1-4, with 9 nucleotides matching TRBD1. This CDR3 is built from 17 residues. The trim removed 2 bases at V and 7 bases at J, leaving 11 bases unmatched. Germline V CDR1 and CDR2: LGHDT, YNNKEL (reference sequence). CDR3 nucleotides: TGTGCCAGCAGCCAACTACCCCCGCGGACAGGGGTTGAAAAACTGTTTTTT. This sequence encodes CASSQLPPRTGVEKLFF.

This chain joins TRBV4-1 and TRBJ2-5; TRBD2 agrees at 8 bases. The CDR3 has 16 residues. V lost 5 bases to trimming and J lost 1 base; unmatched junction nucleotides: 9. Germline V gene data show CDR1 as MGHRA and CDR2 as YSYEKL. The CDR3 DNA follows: TGCGCCAGCAGCTCCCAAAAAAGCGGGGGCCAAGAGACCCAGTACTTC. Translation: CASSSQKSGGQETQYF.

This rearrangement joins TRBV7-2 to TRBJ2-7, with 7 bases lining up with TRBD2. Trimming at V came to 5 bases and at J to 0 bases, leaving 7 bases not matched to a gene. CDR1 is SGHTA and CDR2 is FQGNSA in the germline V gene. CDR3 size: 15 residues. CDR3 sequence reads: CASSQSGTNSYEQYF. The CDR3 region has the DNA TGTGCCAGCAGCCAGAGTGGGACTAACTCCTACGAGCAGTACTTC.

CDR3 nucleotides: TGTGCCAGCAGCCAAGACCCCCCTAGCGGGGGTTACAATGAGCAGTTCTTC. Translation gives CASSQDPPSGGYNEQFF. The chain is built from TRBV4-2 and TRBJ2-1; TRBD2 aligns across 10 bases. The V and J ends lost 0 bases and 4 bases, in that order; junction bases with no gene match: 6. This CDR3 has 17 amino acids. Germline CDR1 is LGHNA and CDR2 is YNFKEQ.

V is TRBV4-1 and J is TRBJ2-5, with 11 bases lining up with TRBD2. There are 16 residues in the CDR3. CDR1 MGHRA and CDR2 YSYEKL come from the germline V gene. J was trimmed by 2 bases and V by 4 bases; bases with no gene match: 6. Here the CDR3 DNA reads TGCGCCAGCAGCCCCAGCGGGACTAGCGGTCAAGAGACCCAGTACTTC. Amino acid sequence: CASSPSGTSGQETQYF.

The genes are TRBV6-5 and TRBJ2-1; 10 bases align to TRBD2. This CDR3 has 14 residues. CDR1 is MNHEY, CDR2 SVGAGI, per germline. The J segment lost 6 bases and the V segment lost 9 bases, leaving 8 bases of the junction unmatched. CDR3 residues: CASTSSGGLNEQFF. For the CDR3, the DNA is TGTGCCAGTACTTCTAGCGGGGGCCTCAATGAGCAGTTCTTC.

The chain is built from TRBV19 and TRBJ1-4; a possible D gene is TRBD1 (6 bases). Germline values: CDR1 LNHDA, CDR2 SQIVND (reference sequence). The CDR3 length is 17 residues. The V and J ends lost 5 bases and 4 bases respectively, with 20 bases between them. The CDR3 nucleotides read TGTGCCAGTAGTCCAGACATGACAGGACAGCTTAATGAAAAACTGTTTTTT. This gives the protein CASSPDMTGQLNEKLFF.

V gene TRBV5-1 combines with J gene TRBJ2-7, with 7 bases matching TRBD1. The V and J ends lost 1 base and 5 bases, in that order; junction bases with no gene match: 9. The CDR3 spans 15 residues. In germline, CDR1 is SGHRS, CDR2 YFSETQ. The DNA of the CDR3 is TGCGCCAGCAGCTTGAAAGTACAGGGGCTCAACGAGCAGTACTTC. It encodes CASSLKVQGLNEQYF.

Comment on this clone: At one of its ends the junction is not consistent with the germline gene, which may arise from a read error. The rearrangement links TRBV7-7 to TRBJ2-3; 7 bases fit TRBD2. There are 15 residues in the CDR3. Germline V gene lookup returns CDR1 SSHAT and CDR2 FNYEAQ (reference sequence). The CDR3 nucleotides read TGTGCTAGCAGCTTAGCTAGCGGCCGCACAGATACGCAGTATTTT. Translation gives CASSLASGRTDTQYF.

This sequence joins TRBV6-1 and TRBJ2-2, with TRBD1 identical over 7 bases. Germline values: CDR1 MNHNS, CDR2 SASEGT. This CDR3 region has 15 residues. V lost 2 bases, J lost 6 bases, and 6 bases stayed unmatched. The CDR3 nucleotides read TGTGCCAGCAGTGAATACGGGACAGTAGCCGGGGAGCTGTTTTTT. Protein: CASSEYGTVAGELFF.

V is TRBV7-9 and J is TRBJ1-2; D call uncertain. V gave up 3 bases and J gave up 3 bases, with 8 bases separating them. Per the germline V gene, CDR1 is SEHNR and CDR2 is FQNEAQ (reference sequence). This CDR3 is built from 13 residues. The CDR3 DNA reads TGTGCCAGCAGCTTGGTCACTGACTATGGCTACACCTTC. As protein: CASSLVTDYGYTF.

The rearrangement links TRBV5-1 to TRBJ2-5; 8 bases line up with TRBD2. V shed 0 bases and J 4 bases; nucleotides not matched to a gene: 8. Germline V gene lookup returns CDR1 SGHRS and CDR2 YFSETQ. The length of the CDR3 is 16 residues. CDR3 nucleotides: TGCGCCAGCAGCTTGGTCCTAGCGGGTGTCACAGAGACCCAGTACTTC. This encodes CASSLVLAGVTETQYF.

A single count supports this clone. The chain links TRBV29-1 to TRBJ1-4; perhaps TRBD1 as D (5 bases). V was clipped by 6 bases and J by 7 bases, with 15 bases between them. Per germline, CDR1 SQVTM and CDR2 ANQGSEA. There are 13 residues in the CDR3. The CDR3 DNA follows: TGCAGCGTACTGACAGTGACGAGTGAAAAACTGTTTTTT. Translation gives CSVLTVTSEKLFF.

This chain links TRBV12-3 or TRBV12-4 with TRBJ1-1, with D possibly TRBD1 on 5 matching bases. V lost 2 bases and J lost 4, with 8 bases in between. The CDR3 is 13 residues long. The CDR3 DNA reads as TGTGCCAGCAGTTTAATACAGGTCACTGAAGCTTTCTTT. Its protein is CASSLIQVTEAFF.